Ten or more counts support the clone carrying this T cell receptor beta chain. Time point defined: sample taken at primary tumor resection. There were roughly 72 donors, all of them untreated patients with early-stage non-small cell lung cancer. Whole RNA, isolated from tumor, nontumor lung or frozen PBMC, was sequenced without prior sorting. The CDR3 consists of 12 residues. Germline CDR1 is ENHRY and CDR2 is SYGVKD. Losses at the gene ends were 8 bases for V and 8 bases for J; bases not matched to a gene: 6. Every cDNA TCR molecule received its own unique molecular identifier. Via MiXCR, TCRdb re-called the 5' RACE reads, giving one row per CDR3 protein. The sample yields nearly 80,000 distinct CDR3 sequences, around 7.8% seen once. The sample comes from a study of spatial heterogeneity in lung cancer. Study-level background: The study consistently detected more beta-chain than alpha-chain sequences.

The chain combines TRBV10-3 with TRBJ2-1, with 7 bases lining up with TRBD1. Sample: PBMCs, taken at surgery. The receptor was isolated from a male donor with early-stage non-small cell lung cancer. The CDR3 is CAILGQDDEQFF. DNA for the CDR3: TGTGCCATCTTAGGACAGGACGATGAGCAGTTCTTC.